This is a list of T cell receptor beta chains from one sample in a study of regulatory T cells in long-lasting Graves disease. MiXCR, applied by TCRdb to the multiplex PCR reads, yields one record per CDR3 protein. Found here are about 660,000 distinct CDR3 sequences, around 32% of them singletons; the top ten hold under 50%. The sample was peripheral blood mononuclear cells (PBMCs), taken when the disease was refractory, from a patient treated with antithyroid drugs. Receptors were obtained from a female donor with Graves disease. The CDR3 runs from the conserved cysteine through the conserved F or W. Fields, in order: J gene, clone size, V gene, D gene, CDR3 protein, CDR3 DNA. The D gene is left open where the match is weak. Where a row states a size, it is once, few, many or the class of an expanded clone; other rows omit it.

j_call: TRBJ2-5; clone_size: few; v_call: TRBV10-2; d_call: NA; cdr3_aa: CASSAPLKRGETQYF; cdr3_nt: TGCGCCAGCAGTGCGCCGCTGAAGCGTGGAGAGACCCAGTACTTC
j_call: TRBJ1-3; clone_size: few; v_call: TRBV6-1; d_call: NA; cdr3_aa: CASSPKDSGNTIYF; cdr3_nt: TGTGCCAGCAGCCCCAAGGACAGCGGAAACACCATATATTTT
j_call: TRBJ2-2; clone_size: NA; v_call: TRBV6-4; d_call: NA; cdr3_aa: CASSQTANTGELFF; cdr3_nt: TGTGCCAGCAGCCAGACTGCGAACACCGGGGAGCTGTTTTTT
j_call: TRBJ1-3; clone_size: NA; v_call: TRBV27; d_call: TRBD1; cdr3_aa: CASSLTGTGRNTIYF; cdr3_nt: TGTGCCAGCAGTTTAACTGGGACAGGAAGAAACACCATATATTTT
j_call: TRBJ2-7; clone_size: few; v_call: TRBV12-3/TRBV12-4; d_call: NA; cdr3_aa: CASSLQGMRSYEQYF; cdr3_nt: TGTGCCAGCAGTTTACAGGGTATGAGGAGTTACGAGCAGTACTTC
j_call: TRBJ2-5; clone_size: NA; v_call: TRBV3-1; d_call: NA; cdr3_aa: CASSQEGHARETQYF; cdr3_nt: TGTGCCAGCAGCCAAGAGGGGCACGCCCGGGAGACCCAGTACTTC
j_call: TRBJ1-1; clone_size: NA; v_call: TRBV18; d_call: NA; cdr3_aa: CASHYREGTEAFF; cdr3_nt: TGTGCCAGCCATTACAGGGAGGGCACTGAAGCTTTCTTT
j_call: TRBJ1-4; clone_size: many; v_call: TRBV12-3/TRBV12-4; d_call: TRBD1; cdr3_aa: CASRDRTGSNEKLFF; cdr3_nt: TGTGCCAGCAGGGACAGGACAGGGTCCAATGAAAAACTGTTTTTT
j_call: TRBJ1-6; clone_size: NA; v_call: TRBV15; d_call: NA; cdr3_aa: CATSRDWGPETPLHF; cdr3_nt: TGTGCCACCAGCAGAGATTGGGGCCCCGAGACACCCCTCCACTTT
j_call: TRBJ1-2; clone_size: NA; v_call: TRBV29-1; d_call: NA; cdr3_aa: CSAPLPYGYTF; cdr3_nt: TGCAGCGCCCCCTTGCCTTATGGCTACACCTTC
j_call: TRBJ1-2; clone_size: NA; v_call: TRBV19; d_call: NA; cdr3_aa: CASRRDGAYGYTF; cdr3_nt: TGTGCCAGTAGGAGGGACGGAGCCTATGGCTACACCTTC
j_call: TRBJ1-5; clone_size: few; v_call: TRBV18; d_call: NA; cdr3_aa: CASSPIGSNQPQHF; cdr3_nt: TGTGCCAGCTCACCAATAGGTAGCAATCAGCCCCAGCATTTT
j_call: TRBJ2-1; clone_size: NA; v_call: TRBV5-5; d_call: NA; cdr3_aa: CASSVGSYNEQFF; cdr3_nt: TGTGCCAGCAGCGTAGGGTCCTACAATGAGCAGTTCTTC
j_call: TRBJ1-2; clone_size: NA; v_call: TRBV6-1; d_call: NA; cdr3_aa: CASKDRGVGLSPGYTF; cdr3_nt: TGTGCCAGCAAAGACCGAGGGGTAGGCCTATCCCCCGGCTACACCTTC
j_call: TRBJ2-7; clone_size: NA; v_call: TRBV6-2/TRBV6-3; d_call: NA; cdr3_aa: CASSYSSRRSGYSYEQYF; cdr3_nt: TGTGCCAGCAGTTACTCGAGTCGTCGAAGTGGATACTCCTACGAGCAGTACTTC
j_call: TRBJ2-7; clone_size: NA; v_call: TRBV20-1; d_call: NA; cdr3_aa: CSARDLGYYEQYF; cdr3_nt: TGCAGTGCTAGAGATCTTGGTTATTACGAGCAGTACTTC
j_call: TRBJ1-1; clone_size: NA; v_call: TRBV20-1; d_call: NA; cdr3_aa: CSAWTEMNTEAFF; cdr3_nt: TGCAGTGCTTGGACGGAGATGAACACTGAAGCTTTCTTT
j_call: TRBJ1-1; clone_size: NA; v_call: TRBV20-1; d_call: NA; cdr3_aa: CSARPIGLLNTEAFF; cdr3_nt: TGCAGTGCTAGACCTATTGGACTGCTGAACACTGAAGCTTTCTTT
j_call: TRBJ2-6; clone_size: few; v_call: TRBV18; d_call: NA; cdr3_aa: CASSPGGGRGANVLTF; cdr3_nt: TGTGCCAGCTCACCAGGAGGGGGCAGAGGGGCCAACGTCCTGACTTTC
j_call: TRBJ1-3; clone_size: NA; v_call: TRBV5-6; d_call: NA; cdr3_aa: CASTFQGGGNTIYF; cdr3_nt: TGTGCCAGCACCTTTCAGGGAGGTGGAAACACCATATATTTT
j_call: TRBJ1-2; clone_size: once; v_call: TRBV4-1; d_call: NA; cdr3_aa: CASSQEQGHGYTF; cdr3_nt: TGCGCCAGCAGCCAAGAACAGGGCCATGGCTACACCTTC
j_call: TRBJ2-5; clone_size: NA; v_call: TRBV28; d_call: TRBD2; cdr3_aa: CASSSYREGRETQYF; cdr3_nt: TGTGCCAGCAGTTCCTATCGGGAGGGCCGAGAGACCCAGTACTTC
j_call: TRBJ1-1; clone_size: many; v_call: TRBV11-2; d_call: NA; cdr3_aa: CASSLGTRPGPEAFF; cdr3_nt: TGTGCCAGCAGCTTAGGGACCCGACCAGGACCTGAAGCTTTCTTT
j_call: TRBJ1-1; clone_size: many; v_call: TRBV12-3/TRBV12-4; d_call: NA; cdr3_aa: CASSWGRGNTEAFF; cdr3_nt: TGTGCCAGCAGTTGGGGACGTGGGAACACTGAAGCTTTCTTT
j_call: TRBJ1-2; clone_size: many; v_call: TRBV12-3/TRBV12-4; d_call: TRBD1; cdr3_aa: CASSVGTGGFGYTF; cdr3_nt: TGTGCCAGCAGTGTGGGGACAGGGGGCTTTGGCTACACCTTC
j_call: TRBJ2-5; clone_size: few; v_call: TRBV10-3; d_call: TRBD1; cdr3_aa: CAIGQGARETQYF; cdr3_nt: TGTGCCATTGGACAGGGGGCGAGGGAGACCCAGTACTTC
j_call: TRBJ1-2; clone_size: few; v_call: TRBV29-1; d_call: NA; cdr3_aa: CSVASGSGNYGYTF; cdr3_nt: TGCAGCGTTGCGTCAGGATCGGGAAACTATGGCTACACCTTC
j_call: TRBJ1-2; clone_size: NA; v_call: TRBV5-1; d_call: NA; cdr3_aa: CASSLLGIDYGYTF; cdr3_nt: TGCGCCAGCAGCTTGCTGGGGATCGACTATGGCTACACCTTC
j_call: TRBJ1-2; clone_size: NA; v_call: TRBV30; d_call: TRBD1; cdr3_aa: CAWRPNPRDRSLYGYTF; cdr3_nt: TGTGCCTGGAGACCTAACCCGCGGGACAGAAGCCTCTATGGCTACACCTTC
j_call: TRBJ2-5; clone_size: NA; v_call: TRBV5-1; d_call: TRBD2; cdr3_aa: CASSFGRGEETQYF; cdr3_nt: TGCGCCAGCAGCTTTGGCCGGGGGGAGGAGACCCAGTACTTC
j_call: TRBJ2-1; clone_size: NA; v_call: TRBV6-2/TRBV6-3; d_call: TRBD1; cdr3_aa: CASSYARDSENEQFF; cdr3_nt: TGTGCCAGCAGTTACGCGAGGGACAGCGAGAATGAGCAGTTCTTC
j_call: TRBJ1-2; clone_size: NA; v_call: TRBV29-1; d_call: NA; cdr3_aa: CSVEEGVLVGYTF; cdr3_nt: TGCAGCGTTGAAGAAGGGGTCCTGGTCGGCTACACCTTC
j_call: TRBJ1-5; clone_size: NA; v_call: TRBV15; d_call: TRBD1; cdr3_aa: CATSRDGGTGGDQPQHF; cdr3_nt: TGTGCCACCAGCAGAGATGGGGGGACAGGGGGCGATCAGCCCCAGCATTTT
j_call: TRBJ2-7; clone_size: NA; v_call: TRBV13; d_call: TRBD1; cdr3_aa: CASSFGTGENSYEQYF; cdr3_nt: TGTGCCAGCAGCTTCGGGACAGGGGAGAACTCCTACGAGCAGTACTTC
j_call: TRBJ1-5; clone_size: NA; v_call: TRBV7-2; d_call: NA; cdr3_aa: CASSFRGGGNQPQHF; cdr3_nt: TGTGCCAGCAGCTTCCGGGGGGGTGGCAATCAGCCCCAGCATTTT
j_call: TRBJ2-5; clone_size: few; v_call: TRBV9; d_call: NA; cdr3_aa: CASSVAGPETQYF; cdr3_nt: TGTGCCAGCAGCGTAGCTGGACCAGAGACCCAGTACTTC
j_call: TRBJ2-5; clone_size: many; v_call: TRBV12-5; d_call: NA; cdr3_aa: CASGSTEGYETQYF; cdr3_nt: TGTGCTAGTGGTTCGACAGAGGGATACGAGACCCAGTACTTC
j_call: TRBJ1-5; clone_size: once; v_call: TRBV6-1; d_call: NA; cdr3_aa: CASSYHPGQPQHF; cdr3_nt: TGTGCCAGCAGCTACCACCCGGGACAGCCCCAGCATTTT
j_call: TRBJ2-2; clone_size: few; v_call: TRBV7-2; d_call: NA; cdr3_aa: CASSLRRGTGELFF; cdr3_nt: TGTGCCAGCAGCTTACGTCGCGGTACCGGGGAGCTGTTTTTT
j_call: TRBJ1-4; clone_size: NA; v_call: TRBV28; d_call: NA; cdr3_aa: CASSLAGARGRDEKLFF; cdr3_nt: TGTGCCAGCAGTTTGGCTGGGGCCCGCGGAAGGGATGAAAAACTGTTTTTT
j_call: TRBJ2-5; clone_size: NA; v_call: TRBV24-1; d_call: NA; cdr3_aa: CATSGGEETQYF; cdr3_nt: TGTGCCACCAGTGGAGGGGAAGAGACCCAGTACTTC
j_call: TRBJ1-4; clone_size: few; v_call: TRBV5-8; d_call: NA; cdr3_aa: CASSLGLTPTNEKLFF; cdr3_nt: TGTGCCAGCAGCTTGGGTCTTACGCCAACTAATGAAAAACTGTTTTTT
j_call: TRBJ1-1; clone_size: NA; v_call: TRBV28; d_call: NA; cdr3_aa: CASRLPRQNTESFF; cdr3_nt: TGTGCCAGCCGTTTACCGAGACAGAACACTGAATCTTTCTTT
j_call: TRBJ2-7; clone_size: NA; v_call: TRBV29-1; d_call: NA; cdr3_aa: CSVLDNYEQYF; cdr3_nt: TGCAGCGTCCTGGACAACTACGAGCAGTACTTC
j_call: TRBJ1-1; clone_size: NA; v_call: TRBV20-1; d_call: NA; cdr3_aa: CSVSGPNTEAFF; cdr3_nt: TGCAGTGTTTCGGGCCCGAACACTGAAGCTTTCTTT
j_call: TRBJ1-1; clone_size: NA; v_call: TRBV20-1; d_call: NA; cdr3_aa: CSAPRTLNTEAFF; cdr3_nt: TGCAGTGCTCCTCGAACATTGAACACTGAAGCTTTCTTT
j_call: TRBJ1-2; clone_size: once; v_call: TRBV30; d_call: TRBD1; cdr3_aa: CAWSQLTPGTGGYGYTF; cdr3_nt: TGTGCCTGGAGTCAACTCACCCCCGGGACAGGGGGCTATGGCTACACCTTC
j_call: TRBJ1-2; clone_size: many; v_call: TRBV28; d_call: NA; cdr3_aa: CASGGSAYGYTF; cdr3_nt: TGTGCCAGCGGTGGCTCGGCCTATGGCTACACCTTC
j_call: TRBJ1-1; clone_size: many; v_call: TRBV6-1; d_call: NA; cdr3_aa: CASSRIGPVEAFF; cdr3_nt: TGTGCCAGCAGTCGCATTGGACCGGTCGAAGCTTTCTTT
j_call: TRBJ2-1; clone_size: NA; v_call: TRBV20-1; d_call: TRBD1; cdr3_aa: CSAPGTGFDEQFF; cdr3_nt: TGCAGTGCACCCGGGACAGGGTTCGATGAGCAGTTCTTC